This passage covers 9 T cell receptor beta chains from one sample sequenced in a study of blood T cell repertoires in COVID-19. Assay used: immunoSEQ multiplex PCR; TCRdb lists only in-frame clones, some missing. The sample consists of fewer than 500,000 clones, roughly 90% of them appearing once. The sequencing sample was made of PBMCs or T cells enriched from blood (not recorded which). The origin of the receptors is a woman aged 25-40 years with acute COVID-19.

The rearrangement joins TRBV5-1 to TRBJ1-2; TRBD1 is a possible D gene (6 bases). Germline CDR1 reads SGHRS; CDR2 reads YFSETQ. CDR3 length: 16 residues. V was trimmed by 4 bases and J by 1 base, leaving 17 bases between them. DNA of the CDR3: TGCGCCAGCAGCGGGATTCCAGGGGCTAGTAACTATGGCTACACCTTC. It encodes CASSGIPGASNYGYTF.

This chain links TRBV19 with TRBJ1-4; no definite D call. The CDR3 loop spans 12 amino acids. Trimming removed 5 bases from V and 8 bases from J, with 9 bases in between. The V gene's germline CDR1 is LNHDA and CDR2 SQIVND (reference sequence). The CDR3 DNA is TGTGCCAGTAGTGAATACAGAGAAAAACTGTTTTTT. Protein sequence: CASSEYREKLFF.

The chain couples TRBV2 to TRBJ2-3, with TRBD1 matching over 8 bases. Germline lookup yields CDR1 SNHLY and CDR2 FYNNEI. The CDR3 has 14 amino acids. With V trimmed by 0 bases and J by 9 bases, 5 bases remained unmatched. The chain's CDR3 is CASSEAPGQGTQYF. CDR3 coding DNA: TGTGCCAGCAGTGAAGCGCCCGGACAGGGAACGCAGTATTTT.

As DNA, the CDR3 is TGTGCTAGTGGAGCCAGTGTCAGTGCGGGTGGCTATGGCTACACCTTC. This encodes CASGASVSAGGYGYTF. The chain employs TRBV12-5 and TRBJ1-2; no definite D call. Trimming cost V 6 bases and J 4 bases, with 21 bases left between them. CDR1 and CDR2 (germline): LGHNT, FRNRAP. The CDR3 runs 16 residues.

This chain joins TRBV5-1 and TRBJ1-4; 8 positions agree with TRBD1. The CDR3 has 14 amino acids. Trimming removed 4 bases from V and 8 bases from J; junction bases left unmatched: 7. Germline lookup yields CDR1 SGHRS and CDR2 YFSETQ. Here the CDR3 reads CASSLGQVGEKLFF. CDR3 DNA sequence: TGCGCCAGCAGCCTGGGACAGGTCGGGGAAAAACTGTTTTTT.

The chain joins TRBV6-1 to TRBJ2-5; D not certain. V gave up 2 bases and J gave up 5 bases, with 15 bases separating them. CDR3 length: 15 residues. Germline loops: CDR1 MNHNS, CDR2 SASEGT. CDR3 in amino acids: CASSESPSRWETQYF. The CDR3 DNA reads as TGTGCCAGCAGTGAATCCCCTAGTCGGTGGGAGACCCAGTACTTC.

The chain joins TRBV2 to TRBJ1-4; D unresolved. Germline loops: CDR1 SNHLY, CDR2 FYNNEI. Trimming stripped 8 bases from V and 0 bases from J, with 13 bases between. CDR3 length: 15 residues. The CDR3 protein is CASERETATNEKLFF. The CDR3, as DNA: TGTGCCAGCGAGAGGGAAACTGCAACTAATGAAAAACTGTTTTTT.

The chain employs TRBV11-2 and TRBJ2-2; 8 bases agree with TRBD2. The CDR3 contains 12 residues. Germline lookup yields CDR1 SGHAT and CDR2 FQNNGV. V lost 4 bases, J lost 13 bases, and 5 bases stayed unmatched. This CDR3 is CASSWDREGLFF. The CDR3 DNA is TGTGCCAGCAGCTGGGACCGGGAGGGGCTGTTTTTT.

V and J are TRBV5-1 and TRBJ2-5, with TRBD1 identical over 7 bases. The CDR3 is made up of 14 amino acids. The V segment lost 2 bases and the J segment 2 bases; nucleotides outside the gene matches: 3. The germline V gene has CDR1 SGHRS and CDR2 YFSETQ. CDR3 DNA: TGCGCCAGCAGCTTTGACAGGGAACAAGAGACCCAGTACTTC. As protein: CASSFDREQETQYF. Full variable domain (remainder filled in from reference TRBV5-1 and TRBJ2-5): KAGVTQTPRYLIKTRGQQVTLSCSPISGHRSVSWYQQTPGQGLQFLFEYFSETQRNKGNFPGRFSGRQFSNSRSEMNVSTLELGDSALYLCASSFDREQETQYFGPGTRLLVL.